These 14 T cell receptor beta chains share one sample of origin, sequenced in a study of beta chain features in type 1 diabetes. Sequencing targeted expressed TCRB transcripts, as all isolated RNA had been reverse transcribed. The method was immunoSEQ multiplex PCR; TCRdb's version includes in-frame clones alone and lacks a portion of them. This sample has fewer than 350,000 clones, with roughly a fifth found just once. Source material: naive CD4+ T cells from blood. The receptors were gathered from a woman younger than 35 in good health.

This clone occurred a few times. The V and J genes are TRBV10-3 and TRBJ2-1; TRBD1 matches at 8 bases. This CDR3 is built from 14 residues. Germline CDR1 and CDR2: ENHRY and SYGVKD. Losses at the gene ends were 1 base for V and 8 bases for J; bases not matched to a gene: 4. The CDR3: CAISEWQGAYEQFF. CDR3 in DNA: TGTGCCATCAGTGAGTGGCAGGGGGCCTATGAGCAGTTCTTC.

This clone has just a few counts. The chain joins TRBV11-2 to TRBJ2-7, with TRBD1 identical over 10 bases. Germline V gene data show CDR1 as SGHAT and CDR2 as FQNNGV. V gave up 3 bases and J gave up 2 bases; unmatched junction bases: 4. The CDR3 has 15 residues. The CDR3 here is CASSFTGTGAYEQYF. In nucleotides, the CDR3 is TGTGCCAGCAGCTTTACCGGGACAGGGGCCTACGAGCAGTACTTC.

This clone was counted between two and nine times. The chain recombines TRBV15 with TRBJ2-3; possible D gene TRBD2, 6 bases. Trimming took off 3 bases at V and 5 bases at J, with 12 bases between the two ends. Germline CDR1 is LNHNV and CDR2 is YYDKDF (reference sequence). The CDR3 covers 14 residues. The chain's CDR3 is CATSSGGGGDTQYF. The DNA of the CDR3 is TGTGCCACCAGCAGCGGGGGAGGAGGAGATACGCAGTATTTT.

The chain recombines TRBV29-1 with TRBJ2-3, with D tentatively TRBD2 (6 bases). This CDR3 contains 12 residues. Germline CDR1 SQVTM, CDR2 ANQGSEA. The CDR3 bases are TGCGGAGGGGTTCGGGCATTAGATACGCAGTATTTT. It is translated as CGGVRALDTQYF.

The chain combines TRBV18 with TRBJ1-5; 8 positions match TRBD1. This CDR3 spans 16 amino acids. Germline V gene sequence: CDR1 KGHSH, CDR2 LQKENI. With V trimmed by 2 bases and J by 4 bases, 7 bases remained unmatched. For the CDR3, the DNA is TGTGCCAGCTCACCAGGGACAGGTTGGGGGAATCAGCCCCAGCATTTT. Protein sequence: CASSPGTGWGNQPQHF.

This clone was counted between two and nine times. The rearrangement uses TRBV4-3 and TRBJ1-5, with D maybe TRBD1 (6 bases). This CDR3 contains 13 residues. Germline V gene data show CDR1 as LGHNA and CDR2 as YSLEER. V lost 4 bases, J lost 7 bases, and 11 bases lay in between. This CDR3 is CASSRDIEQPQHF. The CDR3 coding sequence is TGCGCCAGCAGCCGGGACATAGAACAGCCCCAGCATTTT.

The chain uses TRBV7-2 and TRBJ2-3, with a weak D call TRBD2 (6 bases). The CDR3 is 14 residues long. Germline assignment: CDR1 SGHTA and CDR2 FQGNSA. The V end lost 3 bases, the J end lost 6 bases, and 13 bases lay between the germline ends. CDR3 region: CASSFPTGGDTQYF. The CDR3 DNA is TGTGCCAGCAGCTTCCCGACTGGAGGGGATACGCAGTATTTT.

This clone was detected only a few times. V is TRBV6-4 and J is TRBJ2-1, with 10 nucleotides matching TRBD2. V lost 3 bases and J lost 4; bases outside the gene matches: 3. The CDR3 is made up of 15 amino acids. Looked up from germline, CDR1 is MRHNA and CDR2 is SNTAGT. This chain's CDR3 is CASSESSGSYNEQFF. The CDR3 DNA reads as TGTGCCAGCAGTGAATCTAGCGGGAGTTACAATGAGCAGTTCTTC.

The V call is TRBV7-2, the J call TRBJ2-7; D ambiguous. Germline CDR1 reads SGHTA; CDR2 reads FQGNSA. There are 13 residues in the CDR3. V shed 1 base and J shed 2 bases, with 6 bases lying between them. The CDR3 DNA reads as TGTGCCAGCAGCTTAGTTAGAGCCTACGAGCAGTACTTC. This translates into CASSLVRAYEQYF.

A few counts support this clone. The chain links TRBV5-4 to TRBJ1-1, with no clear D. V lost 4 bases, J lost 3 bases, and 13 bases lay in between. The length of the CDR3 is 14 residues. Per the germline V gene, CDR1 is SGHNT and CDR2 is YYREEE (reference sequence). Here the CDR3 reads CASSQVDVDTEAFF. The DNA of the CDR3 is TGTGCCAGCAGCCAGGTAGACGTGGACACTGAAGCTTTCTTT. Combining the CDR3 with reference TRBV5-4 and TRBJ1-1 gives the whole variable domain ETGVTQSPTHLIKTRGQQVTLRCSSQSGHNTVSWYQQALGQGPQFIFQYYREEENGRGNFPPRFSGLQFPNYSSELNVNALELDDSALYLCASSQVDVDTEAFFGQGTRLTVV.

The genes are TRBV9 and TRBJ2-2; 8 bases are shared with TRBD1. Germline V gene sequence: CDR1 SGDLS, CDR2 YYNGEE. The CDR3 contains 15 residues. V lost 4 bases to trimming and J lost 4 bases; unmatched junction nucleotides: 6. CDR3 nucleotide sequence: TGTGCCAGCAGCCCCCGGACAGGGCCCACCGGGGAGCTGTTTTTT. It codes for CASSPRTGPTGELFF.

This clone came up a few times. The rearrangement uses TRBV18 and TRBJ2-1; the D gene is possibly TRBD2 (6 bases). Trimming took off 2 bases at V and 4 bases at J, with 15 bases between the two ends. CDR1 is KGHSH, CDR2 LQKENI, per germline. The CDR3 extends over 16 amino acids. CDR3: CASSPRQLATYNEQFF. DNA of the CDR3: TGTGCCAGCTCACCAAGGCAGCTAGCGACATACAATGAGCAGTTCTTC.

The V call is TRBV18, the J call TRBJ1-5; D gene uncertain. The CDR3 length is 14 residues. Trimming shortened V by 2 bases and J by 2 bases, and 7 bases separated the two germline ends. The germline CDR1 and CDR2 sequences are KGHSH and LQKENI. The CDR3 protein is CASSPSAGNQPQHF. In nucleotides, the CDR3 is TGTGCCAGCTCACCAAGTGCGGGCAATCAGCCCCAGCATTTT.

The J gene is TRBJ1-2, the V gene TRBV10-2; 9 bases align to TRBD1. V trimming: 1 base; J trimming: 4 bases; junction bases outside the gene matches: 4. The CDR3 is 15 residues long. The V gene's germline CDR1 is WSHSY and CDR2 SAAADI. The CDR3 reads CASSEYGQGSYGYTF. CDR3 DNA: TGCGCCAGCAGTGAGTACGGACAGGGGAGCTATGGCTACACCTTC.